One TCR beta chain is described in this entry. This sample was included in a study of blood T cell repertoires in COVID-19. Under the authors' procedure: Nucleated cell number was recorded as an estimate derived from reference gene primer amplification. TCRdb keeps only in-frame clones here, not all; method: immunoSEQ multiplex PCR. V and J calls and clone size are as listed in that table; D and trimming were resolved from the DNA. The sample shows fewer than 150,000 clones, approximately 84% of them seen only once. V shed 5 bases and J shed 4 bases, with 20 bases lying between them. The CDR3 extends over 16 amino acids. Germline lookup yields CDR1 SGHTA and CDR2 FQGTGA.

This TCR was sampled from a woman aged 45 to 65 who had recovered from COVID-19. The sequencing sample was made of peripheral blood. The chain carries TRBV7-3 and TRBJ2-5, with D possibly matching TRBD2 (6 bases). CDR3 region: CASSLGLGTEGETQYF. CDR3 DNA: TGTGCCAGCAGCCTGGGTCTGGGGACGGAGGGAGAGACCCAGTACTTC.